The clone carrying this T cell receptor beta chain came up many times. The sample is drawn from a study of T cells in Graves' hyperthyroidism and ophthalmopathy. Trimming shortened V by 4 bases and J by 4 bases, and 20 bases separated the two germline ends. The CDR3 totals 17 residues. Per germline, CDR1 SGHRS and CDR2 YFSETQ. The source material, RNA transcripts, was used to amplify TCR beta CDR3 regions. An initial round of RT-PCR targeting the TCR CDR3 relied on the HTBI primer set. One entry per CDR3 protein results from TCRdb running MiXCR on the multiplex PCR reads. This sample has 530,000 or so distinct CDR3 sequences, with approximately 44% found just once.

The sequence derives from a woman younger than 30 with Graves' hyperthyroidism. The sample consisted of peripheral blood or thyroid tissue (not recorded which). The chain uses TRBV5-1 and TRBJ2-2; D is possibly TRBD2 (5 bases). CDR3 region: CASSARPGAGGTGELFF. CDR3 bases: TGCGCCAGCAGCGCCAGGCCTGGAGCCGGAGGCACCGGGGAGCTGTTTTTT.